A selection of T cell receptor beta chains follows, all from one sample in a study of shared clonotypes between healthy human individuals. The assay was immunoSEQ multiplex PCR, and TCRdb's table has in-frame clones only and misses some. The sample gives around 1.9 million clones, 85% to 95% of which show up once; around 1.7% is in the top ten. The specimen sequenced was naive CD8+ T cells from PBMCs. Source of these receptors: a man younger than 35 in good health. Some clones in this sample may be carry-over from other donors' samples. Each CDR3 is given with its conserved first and last residue. The D gene is left open where the match is weak. For some rows the clone size is stated as once, few or many, or as a class when expanded; others skip it.

v_gene	d_gene	j_gene	abundance	CDR3nt	CDR3aa
TRBV9	.	TRBJ2-1	once	TGTGCCAGCAGCGTAGGCGGTAGCCCCAGAGTTGAGCAGTTCTTC	CASSVGGSPRVEQFF
TRBV29-1	.	TRBJ2-7	.	TGCAGCGTCTCGGGCGCCACCACCTACGAGCAGTACTTC	CSVSGATTYEQYF
TRBV7-2	.	TRBJ2-5	.	TGTGCCAGCAGCCACTCCCAGCGGGAAGAGACCCAGTACTTC	CASSHSQREETQYF
TRBV4-1	.	TRBJ2-1	.	TGCGCCAGCAGCCAACAGGTGGGACAATTCAGTGAGCAGTTCTTC	CASSQQVGQFSEQFF
TRBV5-4	.	TRBJ2-2	.	TGTGCCAGCAGCTTGGGGGATCCCGGGGAGCTGTTTTTT	CASSLGDPGELFF
TRBV28	TRBD1	TRBJ2-7	.	TGTGCCAGCAGTCCCCGGGACAGTTACGAGCAGTACTTC	CASSPRDSYEQYF
TRBV13	TRBD2	TRBJ2-1	.	TGTGCCAGCAGCCGGGGACTAGCGGGAGAGTACAATGAGCAGTTCTTC	CASSRGLAGEYNEQFF
TRBV27	.	TRBJ2-7	.	TGTGCCAGCAGTATACAGGGTCCATTCTACGAGCAGTACTTC	CASSIQGPFYEQYF
TRBV27	TRBD2	TRBJ2-1	.	TGTGCCAGCAGTTTACCGGGGACTAACGATGAGCAGTTCTTC	CASSLPGTNDEQFF
TRBV4-1	.	TRBJ2-1	many	TGCGCCAGCAGCCAAGTTGCCAGCGACCGGGGGTATGAGCAGTTCTTC	CASSQVASDRGYEQFF
TRBV7-9	.	TRBJ2-2	.	TGTGCCAGCAGCCCCGACAGGATTTCCGGGGAGCTGTTTTTT	CASSPDRISGELFF
TRBV5-1	.	TRBJ1-2	.	TGCGCCAGCAGCTTGGAGGCGAACTATGGCTACACCTTC	CASSLEANYGYTF
TRBV27	.	TRBJ2-3	.	TGTGCCAGCAGCCCCAAGGAGGGGCGGACAGATACGCAGTATTTT	CASSPKEGRTDTQYF
TRBV10-2	.	TRBJ2-2	.	TGCGCCAGCAGGGAACAGGGGGGGACGATGACCGGGGAGCTGTTTTTT	CASREQGGTMTGELFF
TRBV22-1	.	TRBJ2-7	.	TGTCCTGGGAGCGCACGTAGGGTCCTACCATGGGATGAGCAGTACTTC	CPGSARRVLPWDEQYF
TRBV28	TRBD2	TRBJ2-2	.	TGTGCCAGCAGTCCCGGGGTAGCGGGAGGCCCCGGGGAGCTGTTTTTT	CASSPGVAGGPGELFF
TRBV9	.	TRBJ1-2	.	TGTGCCAGCAGCGTAAGCCGGGAGACTTCCTATGGCTACACCTTC	CASSVSRETSYGYTF
TRBV30	.	TRBJ2-7	.	TGTGCCTGGAGTCCAGGGACATACGAGCAGTACTTC	CAWSPGTYEQYF
TRBV5-4	TRBD1	TRBJ2-7	.	TGTGCCAGCAGTCCAAGGACAGGGGACGAGCAGTACTTC	CASSPRTGDEQYF
TRBV30	.	TRBJ2-7	.	TGTGCCTGGAATACAGGGAATAATTTCGAGCAGTACTTC	CAWNTGNNFEQYF
TRBV6-6	TRBD1	TRBJ1-1	.	TGTGCCAGCAGTTACGCGACAGGGGGAACGAACACTGAAGCTTTCTTT	CASSYATGGTNTEAFF
TRBV7-8	.	TRBJ2-3	.	TGTGCCAGCAGCTTTAGCAGCCTACGGACAGATACGCAGTATTTT	CASSFSSLRTDTQYF
TRBV9	.	TRBJ2-5	.	TGTGCCAGCAGCCCTAGGGCTGGAAAAGAGACCCAGTACTTC	CASSPRAGKETQYF
TRBV27	TRBD2	TRBJ2-3	.	TGTGCCAGCCAGCCCCTCCGGGAGGGCCTGTATACGCAGTATTTT	CASQPLREGLYTQYF
TRBV4-2	.	TRBJ2-4	.	TGTGCCAGCAGCCATAGCCCGTCCGGGGCCAAAAACATTCAGTACTTC	CASSHSPSGAKNIQYF
TRBV11-2	.	TRBJ2-2	.	TGTGCCAGCAGCTTGGCAGGGCCCTACACCGGGGAGCTGTTTTTT	CASSLAGPYTGELFF
TRBV7-9	TRBD2	TRBJ2-1	.	TGTGCCAGCAGCTTCCCGGGAGCGGGAGGGCCCGGTCTCTACAATGAGCAGTTCTTC	CASSFPGAGGPGLYNEQFF
TRBV5-6	.	TRBJ2-7	few	TGTGCCAGCAGCTTGGGGCCGAAGGGCAACGAGCAGTACTTC	CASSLGPKGNEQYF
TRBV9	.	TRBJ2-7	.	TGTGCCAGCAGCCCCAGCTCCTACGAGCAGTACTTC	CASSPSSYEQYF
TRBV4-2	TRBD1	TRBJ2-7	.	TGTGCCAGCAGTGACAGGGGCTCCTACGAGCAGTACTTC	CASSDRGSYEQYF
TRBV9	TRBD2	TRBJ2-7	.	TGTGCCAGCAGCCCCCGGGGAAGCGGGAGTCTCTACGAGCAGTACTTC	CASSPRGSGSLYEQYF
TRBV2	TRBD2	TRBJ2-1	.	TGTGCCAGCAGTGTAACGAGACTAGCAAACTCTTACAATGAGCAGTTCTTC	CASSVTRLANSYNEQFF
TRBV2	.	TRBJ2-1	.	TGTGCCAGCAGTGAAAGCGGACTCAGCTCCTACAATGAGCAGTTCTTC	CASSESGLSSYNEQFF
TRBV10-2	.	TRBJ2-7	.	TGCGCCAGCGGGTCTTACGAGCAGTACTTC	CASGSYEQYF
TRBV15	TRBD1	TRBJ1-5	.	TGTGCCACCAGCTCAACCGGGACAGGGAGTCAGCCCCAGCATTTT	CATSSTGTGSQPQHF
TRBV27	TRBD1	TRBJ1-5	.	TGTGCCAGCAGAGGGACAGGGAGGAATCAGCCCCAGCATTTT	CASRGTGRNQPQHF